This TCR beta chain is drawn from a study of blood T cells in healthy people across ages. There are a few counts of this clonotype. A much larger clone differs from this one at a single base, so this may be a read error. This CDR3 has 16 residues. Germline loops: CDR1 MRHNA, CDR2 SNTAGT. V was shortened by 0 bases and J by 11 bases, with 22 bases between the two germline ends. Extractions gave at least 6 micrograms of total RNA per sample. A second 7 to 11 cycle PCR used barcoded and J-beta primers. Each CDR3 protein is one row after TCRdb ran MiXCR on the 5' RACE reads. The sample contains roughly 1,500,000 distinct CDR3 sequences, approximately 42% of which appear only once.

This TCR was recovered from a woman between 18 and 30 years old in good health. The rearrangement uses TRBV6-4 and TRBJ2-5; no definite D call. Specimen: blood. The CDR3 is CASSDSKGTAVDEQYF. In nucleotides, the CDR3 is TGTGCCAGCAGTGACTCGAAAGGTACCGCCGTGGATGAGCAGTACTTC.